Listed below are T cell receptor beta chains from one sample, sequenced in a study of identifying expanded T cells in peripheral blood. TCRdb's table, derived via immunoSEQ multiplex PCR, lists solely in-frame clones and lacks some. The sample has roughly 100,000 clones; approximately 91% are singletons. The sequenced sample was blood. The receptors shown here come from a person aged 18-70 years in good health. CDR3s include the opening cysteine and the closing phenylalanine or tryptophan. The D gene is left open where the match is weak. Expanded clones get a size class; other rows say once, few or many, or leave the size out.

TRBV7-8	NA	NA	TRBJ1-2	TGTGCCAGCAGCCCGCCAGGGGTTGGCTACACCTTC	CASSPPGVGYTF
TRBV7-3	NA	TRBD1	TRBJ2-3	TGTGCCAGCAGCATCAGGGGGCGGACAGATACGCAGTATTTT	CASSIRGRTDTQYF
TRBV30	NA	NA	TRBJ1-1	TGTGCCTGGAGTGCTTCACCTGGGAACACTGAAGCTTTCTTT	CAWSASPGNTEAFF
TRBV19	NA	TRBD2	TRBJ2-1	TGTGCCAGTAGTATTGCTAGCGGGGGATCCTACAATGAGCAGTTCTTC	CASSIASGGSYNEQFF
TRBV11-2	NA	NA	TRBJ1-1	TGTGCCAGCTCCCGGGGGGGGGTGCCCAGGAACACTGAAGCTTTCTTT	CASSRGGVPRNTEAFF
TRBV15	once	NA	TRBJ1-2	TGTGCCACCAGCAGAGGGGGCGCGGGCTATGGCTACACCTTC	CATSRGGAGYGYTF
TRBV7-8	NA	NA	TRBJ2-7	TGTGCCAGCAGCCCAACAGATACCTACGAGCAGTACTTC	CASSPTDTYEQYF
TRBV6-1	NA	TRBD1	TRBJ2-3	TGTGCCAGCAGTGAAGGAGGGGGCGCAGATACGCAGTATTTT	CASSEGGGADTQYF
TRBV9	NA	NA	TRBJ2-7	TGTGCCAGCAGCGTAGTCGAGCAGTACTTC	CASSVVEQYF
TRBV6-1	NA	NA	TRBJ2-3	TGTGCCAGCAGTGAAAGGGTGGAGCCTCACCGCACGCAGTATTTT	CASSERVEPHRTQYF